This T cell receptor beta chain was profiled in a study of identical twins. CDR1 and CDR2 from the germline V gene are SGHRS and YFSETQ. CDR3 size: 13 residues. V lost 0 bases, J lost 0 bases, and 4 bases lay in between. TCRdb re-derived calls from the 5' RACE reads in MiXCR, one entry per CDR3 protein. This sample has more than 400,000 distinct CDR3 sequences, with approximately 16% found just once. This sample also belongs to another study, concerning yellow fever vaccine responses in identical twins.

Sequenced: CD4+ T cells sorted from blood. This chain uses TRBV5-1 with TRBJ2-7; D call uncertain. This receptor was obtained from a woman between 18 and 29 years old in good health. This CDR3 reads CASSLALSYEQYV. DNA for the CDR3: TGCGCCAGCAGCTTGGCCCTCTCCTACGAGCAGTACGTC.